These T cell receptor beta chains were read from a single sample in a study of blood T cell repertoires in COVID-19. This table comes from immunoSEQ multiplex PCR, and its TCRdb copy is limited to in-frame clones, with some not included. Among around 100,000 clones listed, 80% to 90% were seen once. The sequenced sample was peripheral blood. All receptors derive from a human donor in a cohort sampled during active COVID-19. Both conserved end residues are part of each CDR3. D genes are given only for firm matches. Only part of the rows carry a size: once, few, many, or a class if the clone is expanded.

abundance: few; j_gene: TRBJ1-6; d_gene: NA; v_gene: TRBV5-1; CDR3nt: TGCGCCAGCAGCTTGGGTGTACGAGCGTATTCACCCCTCCACTTT; CDR3aa: CASSLGVRAYSPLHF
abundance: NA; j_gene: TRBJ1-5; d_gene: TRBD1; v_gene: TRBV2; CDR3nt: TGTGCCAGCAGTTTACAGGGGACGCGTCAGCCCCAGCATTTT; CDR3aa: CASSLQGTRQPQHF
abundance: NA; j_gene: TRBJ2-3; d_gene: NA; v_gene: TRBV5-1; CDR3nt: TGCGCCAGCAGCTCGGCAGGGTACCCAGATACGCAGTATTTT; CDR3aa: CASSSAGYPDTQYF
abundance: NA; j_gene: TRBJ2-1; d_gene: TRBD2; v_gene: TRBV30; CDR3nt: TGTGCCTGGAGTCTGACTAGCGGGATCTACAATGAGCAGTTCTTC; CDR3aa: CAWSLTSGIYNEQFF
abundance: NA; j_gene: TRBJ1-2; d_gene: TRBD1; v_gene: TRBV28; CDR3nt: TGTGCCAGCAGTTCCTCGGACAGGTCTTTTTATGGCTACACCTTC; CDR3aa: CASSSSDRSFYGYTF
abundance: NA; j_gene: TRBJ2-5; d_gene: TRBD1; v_gene: TRBV7-2; CDR3nt: TGTGCCAGCAGCGGAATCGGACAGGGCGTTCGAGAGACCCAGTACTTC; CDR3aa: CASSGIGQGVRETQYF
abundance: NA; j_gene: TRBJ2-5; d_gene: TRBD2; v_gene: TRBV7-2; CDR3nt: TGTGCCAGCAGCTTGAGCGGGATTGAGACCCAGTACTTC; CDR3aa: CASSLSGIETQYF
abundance: NA; j_gene: TRBJ2-7; d_gene: TRBD1; v_gene: TRBV6-2/TRBV6-3; CDR3nt: TGTGCCAGCAGCCCGGGACAGGGGACCTCCTACGAGCAGTACTTC; CDR3aa: CASSPGQGTSYEQYF
abundance: NA; j_gene: TRBJ2-5; d_gene: TRBD1; v_gene: TRBV6-5; CDR3nt: TGTGCCAGCAGGCAGGGGGCTGAGGAGACCCAGTACTTC; CDR3aa: CASRQGAEETQYF
abundance: NA; j_gene: TRBJ2-5; d_gene: NA; v_gene: TRBV7-9; CDR3nt: TGTGCCAGCAGCTTGGCGGTAGAGAGCGAGACCCAGTACTTC; CDR3aa: CASSLAVESETQYF
abundance: NA; j_gene: TRBJ2-3; d_gene: TRBD2; v_gene: TRBV7-2; CDR3nt: TGTGCCAGCAGCTCTAGCGGGACAGATACGCAGTATTTT; CDR3aa: CASSSSGTDTQYF
abundance: once; j_gene: TRBJ1-2; d_gene: NA; v_gene: TRBV19; CDR3nt: TGTGCCAGTAGTATGGGCAGTTGGACTAATGACTACACCTTC; CDR3aa: CASSMGSWTNDYTF
abundance: NA; j_gene: TRBJ1-1; d_gene: NA; v_gene: TRBV11-2; CDR3nt: TGTGCCAGCAGCCCACAGATGAACACTGAAGCTTTCTTT; CDR3aa: CASSPQMNTEAFF
abundance: NA; j_gene: TRBJ1-5; d_gene: NA; v_gene: TRBV10-3; CDR3nt: TGTGCCATCAGTGAGTTCAGGGTTGGCAATCAGCCCCAGCATTTT; CDR3aa: CAISEFRVGNQPQHF
abundance: NA; j_gene: TRBJ2-5; d_gene: NA; v_gene: TRBV7-9; CDR3nt: TGTGCCAGCAGCCTCCACGGGGAGACCCAGTACTTC; CDR3aa: CASSLHGETQYF
abundance: few; j_gene: TRBJ2-3; d_gene: NA; v_gene: TRBV30; CDR3nt: TGTGCCTGGACTGTTGTACAGGGCGGAACAGATACGCAGTATTTT; CDR3aa: CAWTVVQGGTDTQYF
abundance: NA; j_gene: TRBJ2-1; d_gene: NA; v_gene: TRBV7-3; CDR3nt: TGTGCCAGCAGCCTAGACAGTTCTAGCGCGAGGGATGAGCAGTTCTTC; CDR3aa: CASSLDSSSARDEQFF
abundance: NA; j_gene: TRBJ2-1; d_gene: TRBD2; v_gene: TRBV13; CDR3nt: TGTGCCAGCAGCTCAGGGGGGACTAGCGGATACAATGAGCAGTTCTTC; CDR3aa: CASSSGGTSGYNEQFF
abundance: NA; j_gene: TRBJ1-1; d_gene: NA; v_gene: TRBV3-1/TRBV3-2; CDR3nt: TGTGCCAGCAGCCAAGACAGGGTCACTGAAGCTTTCTTT; CDR3aa: CASSQDRVTEAFF
abundance: few; j_gene: TRBJ1-6; d_gene: NA; v_gene: TRBV3-1/TRBV3-2; CDR3nt: TGTGCCAGCAGCCAAGAGACTGGAAATTCACCCCTCCACTTT; CDR3aa: CASSQETGNSPLHF
abundance: NA; j_gene: TRBJ2-5; d_gene: NA; v_gene: TRBV5-1; CDR3nt: TGCGCCAGCAGCCAAAAACAGGGTACTGAGACCCAGTACTTC; CDR3aa: CASSQKQGTETQYF
abundance: NA; j_gene: TRBJ2-1; d_gene: NA; v_gene: TRBV5-6; CDR3nt: TGTGCCAGCAGCCGGAGGACTTTATTCTACAATGAGCAGTTCTTC; CDR3aa: CASSRRTLFYNEQFF
abundance: NA; j_gene: TRBJ2-1; d_gene: TRBD2; v_gene: TRBV28; CDR3nt: TGTGCCAGCTACCCCGGGACTAGCGGGAGTGGGAACTCCTACAATGAGCAGTTCTTC; CDR3aa: CASYPGTSGSGNSYNEQFF
abundance: NA; j_gene: TRBJ1-1; d_gene: NA; v_gene: TRBV28; CDR3nt: TGTGCCAGCAGTTTACCAGGGGACCACACTGAAGCTTTCTTT; CDR3aa: CASSLPGDHTEAFF
abundance: NA; j_gene: TRBJ2-6; d_gene: TRBD1; v_gene: TRBV4-3; CDR3nt: TGCGCCAGCAGCGGGTGGGGACAGGGGGCCTCTGGGGCCAACGTCCTGACTTTC; CDR3aa: CASSGWGQGASGANVLTF
abundance: once; j_gene: TRBJ1-4; d_gene: NA; v_gene: TRBV10-3; CDR3nt: TGTGCCATCAGCGAGGGGGGGGGTAATGAAAAACTGTTTTTT; CDR3aa: CAISEGGGNEKLFF
abundance: NA; j_gene: TRBJ2-3; d_gene: NA; v_gene: TRBV7-9; CDR3nt: TGTGCCAGCAGCTTAAGTGACCTCAGGTCCCCGCAGTATTTT; CDR3aa: CASSLSDLRSPQYF
abundance: NA; j_gene: TRBJ2-2; d_gene: NA; v_gene: TRBV19; CDR3nt: TGTGCCAGTAGTGGCAGGGGCAATACCGGGGAGCTGTTTTTT; CDR3aa: CASSGRGNTGELFF
abundance: few; j_gene: TRBJ2-7; d_gene: TRBD2; v_gene: TRBV27; CDR3nt: TGTGCCAGCAGTCCTCGCCCGACTAGCCATCGATCCTACGAGCAGTACTTC; CDR3aa: CASSPRPTSHRSYEQYF
abundance: NA; j_gene: TRBJ2-1; d_gene: TRBD1; v_gene: TRBV6-5; CDR3nt: TGTGCCAGTACAAGACAGGGCACTTACAATGAGCAGTTCTTC; CDR3aa: CASTRQGTYNEQFF
abundance: NA; j_gene: TRBJ2-1; d_gene: TRBD2; v_gene: TRBV7-6; CDR3nt: TGTGCCAGCAGCCCCGGGACTACTAGGGGCTCCTACAATGAGCAGTTCTTC; CDR3aa: CASSPGTTRGSYNEQFF
abundance: few; j_gene: TRBJ1-1; d_gene: NA; v_gene: TRBV12-3/TRBV12-4; CDR3nt: TGTGCCAGCAGTAAGGGACTTCACACTGAAGCTTTCTTT; CDR3aa: CASSKGLHTEAFF
abundance: NA; j_gene: TRBJ1-1; d_gene: NA; v_gene: TRBV4-2; CDR3nt: TGTGCCAGCAGCCAATATTGGCGGGGGGAGACTGAAGCTTTCTTT; CDR3aa: CASSQYWRGETEAFF
abundance: NA; j_gene: TRBJ1-3; d_gene: NA; v_gene: TRBV7-2; CDR3nt: TGTGCCAGCAGCCCAAACCAGGGTGGTGGAAACACCATATATTTT; CDR3aa: CASSPNQGGGNTIYF
abundance: NA; j_gene: TRBJ1-2; d_gene: NA; v_gene: TRBV7-3; CDR3nt: TGTGCCAGCAGCTTAGAGGGCGGCTATGGCTACACCTTC; CDR3aa: CASSLEGGYGYTF
abundance: NA; j_gene: TRBJ2-7; d_gene: TRBD1; v_gene: TRBV4-1; CDR3nt: TGCGCCAGCAGCCAGGTCTTTGGGACAGGGGTTAACGAGCAGTACTTC; CDR3aa: CASSQVFGTGVNEQYF
abundance: NA; j_gene: TRBJ2-1; d_gene: TRBD2; v_gene: TRBV7-2; CDR3nt: TGTGCCAGCAGCGCTACTACCGGGAGGAACAATGAGCAGTTCTTC; CDR3aa: CASSATTGRNNEQFF
abundance: NA; j_gene: TRBJ1-1; d_gene: NA; v_gene: TRBV6-5; CDR3nt: TGTGCCAGTAAAAAACTGGTCCACACTGAAGCTTTCTTT; CDR3aa: CASKKLVHTEAFF
abundance: NA; j_gene: TRBJ1-1; d_gene: NA; v_gene: TRBV29-1; CDR3nt: TGCAGCGTTGTGGACATCCTCATGAACACTGAAGCTTTCTTT; CDR3aa: CSVVDILMNTEAFF
abundance: NA; j_gene: TRBJ1-2; d_gene: NA; v_gene: TRBV7-9; CDR3nt: TGTGCCAGCAGCTTAGGTCAGGGAGGAGGCTACACCTTC; CDR3aa: CASSLGQGGGYTF
abundance: NA; j_gene: TRBJ2-6; d_gene: TRBD1; v_gene: TRBV18; CDR3nt: TGTGCCAGCTCACCTCAACAGGGGGCGCCTGGGGCCAACGTCCTGACTTTC; CDR3aa: CASSPQQGAPGANVLTF
abundance: NA; j_gene: TRBJ2-1; d_gene: NA; v_gene: TRBV18; CDR3nt: TGTGCGAGCTTACCCGGAGACCCGAATGAGCAGTTCTTC; CDR3aa: CASLPGDPNEQFF
abundance: NA; j_gene: TRBJ2-1; d_gene: NA; v_gene: TRBV5-1; CDR3nt: TGCGCCAGCAGCTTCGGGACTCGGCGATACTCCTACAATGAGCAGTTCTTC; CDR3aa: CASSFGTRRYSYNEQFF
abundance: few; j_gene: TRBJ1-5; d_gene: NA; v_gene: TRBV6-1; CDR3nt: TGTGCCAGCAGTGAAAGTGGGCAGTATAGCAATCAGCCCCAGCATTTT; CDR3aa: CASSESGQYSNQPQHF
abundance: NA; j_gene: TRBJ2-3; d_gene: NA; v_gene: TRBV5-4; CDR3nt: TGTGCCAGCAGCTTTGAGTCGGGGAGCACAGATACGCAGTATTTT; CDR3aa: CASSFESGSTDTQYF
abundance: NA; j_gene: TRBJ2-7; d_gene: NA; v_gene: TRBV5-6; CDR3nt: TGTGCCAGCAGCCTCGGTCCCGGGACTCGATACGGAACCTACGAGCAGTACTTC; CDR3aa: CASSLGPGTRYGTYEQYF
abundance: NA; j_gene: TRBJ2-5; d_gene: NA; v_gene: TRBV19; CDR3nt: TGTGCCAGTAGTAGAGAAGAGACCCAGTACTTC; CDR3aa: CASSREETQYF
abundance: NA; j_gene: TRBJ2-7; d_gene: TRBD1; v_gene: TRBV11-2; CDR3nt: TGTGCCAGCAGCTTCGGCAGGGGGTACGAGCAGTACTTC; CDR3aa: CASSFGRGYEQYF
abundance: NA; j_gene: TRBJ1-1; d_gene: NA; v_gene: TRBV6-2/TRBV6-3; CDR3nt: TGTGCCAGCAGTTACTCGACAGAAAACGAGAACACTGAAGCTTTCTTT; CDR3aa: CASSYSTENENTEAFF
abundance: NA; j_gene: TRBJ1-4; d_gene: NA; v_gene: TRBV19; CDR3nt: TGTGCCAGTAGTCGGTTCAATGAAAAACTGTTTTTT; CDR3aa: CASSRFNEKLFF
abundance: NA; j_gene: TRBJ1-1; d_gene: NA; v_gene: TRBV18; CDR3nt: TGTGCCAGCTCAAACCAGATGAACACTGAAGCTTTCTTT; CDR3aa: CASSNQMNTEAFF